One and the same sample provided the 21 T cell receptor beta chains below, sequenced in a study of cytomegalovirus exposure and HLA in healthy donors. The primer mix had 60 Vbeta and 13 Jbeta primers. This table comes from immunoSEQ multiplex PCR, and its TCRdb copy is limited to in-frame clones, with some not included. Of tens of thousands of clones listed, more than 65% were seen once; the top ten hold around 3.3%. Sequencing was done on a sample of PBMCs. These receptors were taken from a woman younger than 30 in good health and CMV-seronegative.

The V gene is TRBV4-2, the J gene TRBJ2-1; 7 bases line up with TRBD2. J gave up 8 bases and V 0 bases, and 13 bases lay outside the gene matches. CDR1 and CDR2 (germline): LGHNA, YNFKEQ. This CDR3 contains 17 residues. CDR3 loop: CASSQDPSAREVDEQFF. CDR3 sequence (DNA): TGTGCCAGCAGCCAAGATCCCTCTGCCCGGGAGGTTGATGAGCAGTTCTTC.

The CDR3 loop reads CAISDIRGANEKLFF. The CDR3 DNA reads as TGTGCCATCAGTGATATACGGGGTGCTAATGAAAAACTGTTTTTT. The chain links TRBV10-3 to TRBJ1-4, with D unclear. Germline V gene lookup returns CDR1 ENHRY and CDR2 SYGVKD. V gave up 3 bases and J gave up 3 bases, with 11 bases separating them. The CDR3 is made up of 15 amino acids.

The CDR3 nucleotides are TGCGCCAGCAGCCAAGTTAACCGGGAACTGTTTTTT. It translates to CASSQVNRELFF. The gene calls are TRBV4-1 and TRBJ1-4; D not resolved. V shed 1 base and J shed 12 bases, with 9 bases lying between them. The length of the CDR3 is 12 residues. CDR1 is MGHRA, CDR2 YSYEKL, per germline.

This clone came up a few times. The J gene is TRBJ2-5, the V gene TRBV7-2; 7 bases are a match to TRBD2. The CDR3 is made up of 15 amino acids. CDR1 is SGHTA and CDR2 is FQGNSA in the germline V gene. The J segment lost 5 bases and the V segment lost 4 bases, leaving 10 bases of the junction unmatched. The CDR3 spells CASSSPGLQGETQYF. DNA of the CDR3: TGTGCCAGCAGCTCCCCGGGACTACAAGGGGAGACCCAGTACTTC.

CDR3 sequence (DNA): TGTGCCAGCAAGCTTAAGGAAACGGGCAGGGAGGGCGAAAAACTGTTTTTT. Its translation is CASKLKETGREGEKLFF. This rearrangement joins TRBV11-1 to TRBJ1-4; maybe TRBD1 (5 bases). The CDR3 sequence is 17 residues long. Germline assignment: CDR1 SGHAT and CDR2 FQDESV (reference sequence). Deletions cut 7 bases from V and 8 bases from J, with 26 bases between.

The sample holds one count of this clone. The J gene is TRBJ2-3, the V gene TRBV9, with 9 positions matching TRBD2. The V gene end was trimmed by 3 bases and the J gene end by 0 bases; junction bases not matched to a gene: 2. This CDR3 has 15 residues. Germline CDR1 and CDR2: SGDLS and YYNGEE. DNA for the CDR3: TGTGCCAGCAGCGGTAGCGGGAGAAGCACAGATACGCAGTATTTT. Translating gives CASSGSGRSTDTQYF.

V usage is TRBV4-1 and J usage is TRBJ2-7; D might be TRBD2 (6 bases). V was trimmed by 4 bases and J by 3 bases, leaving 16 bases between them. The CDR3 spans 15 residues. Germline V gene data show CDR1 as MGHRA and CDR2 as YSYEKL. CDR3 sequence: CASSLGTSTGYEQYF. DNA for the CDR3: TGCGCCAGCAGCCTCGGGACTTCTACAGGCTACGAGCAGTACTTC.

The chain joins TRBV30 to TRBJ1-2, with D uncertain. The CDR3 consists of 13 residues. V was pared by 8 bases and J by 5 bases, with 18 bases between. Germline-derived CDR1 and CDR2 are GTSNPN and SVGIG (reference sequence). The CDR3 reads CAITWRFDYGYTF. In DNA, the CDR3 is TGTGCCATCACTTGGAGGTTTGATTATGGCTACACCTTC.

This clone was seen more than once but under ten times. The CDR3 coding sequence is TGTGCCAGCAGCCCGTGGACAGGGGGGTGGGAGACCCAGTACTTC. Its translation: CASSPWTGGWETQYF. The chain recombines TRBV7-9 with TRBJ2-5; 10 bases map to TRBD1. This CDR3 is 15 amino acids long. The V gene end was trimmed by 5 bases and the J gene end by 5 bases; junction bases not matched to a gene: 8. Germline assignment: CDR1 SEHNR and CDR2 FQNEAQ (reference sequence).

The chain combines TRBV25-1 with TRBJ2-1; a possible D gene is TRBD2 (5 bases). Germline V gives CDR1 MGHDK, CDR2 SYGVNS. The ends were cut back, 5 bases at V and 0 bases at J, with 11 bases in the middle. This CDR3 region has 15 residues. CDR3 in DNA: TGTGCCAGCAGTCCTCGGGGTAGCTCCTACAATGAGCAGTTCTTC. Protein: CASSPRGSSYNEQFF.

This clone has just one count. The V gene is TRBV7-9, the J gene TRBJ1-2; D perhaps matches TRBD1 (5 bases). The ends were cut back, 4 bases at V and 3 bases at J, with 9 bases in the middle. The CDR3 spans 13 residues. Germline V gives CDR1 SEHNR, CDR2 FQNEAQ (reference sequence). DNA of the CDR3: TGTGCCAGCAGCTCGGACACCGACTATGGCTACACCTTC. Its protein product is CASSSDTDYGYTF.

The V and J genes are TRBV5-6 and TRBJ2-1; 8 bases align to TRBD2. CDR1 and CDR2 (germline): SGHDT, YYEEEE. Unmatched junction bases numbered 3, after V lost 0 bases and J lost 7 bases. The CDR3 runs to 14 residues. In nucleotides, the CDR3 is TGTGCCAGCAGCTTGGGGCTAGCGGGTAATGAGCAGTTCTTC. Amino acids: CASSLGLAGNEQFF.

V gene TRBV27 combines with J gene TRBJ1-5; D is ambiguous. The CDR3 length is 18 residues. Germline loops: CDR1 MNHEY, CDR2 SMNVEV (reference sequence). Trimming pared 5 bases from V and 5 bases from J, leaving 25 bases between. The CDR3 DNA is TGTGCCAGCAGTGTAATCTCTCCAGGACTCTCCGGGGATCAGCCCCAGCATTTT. It encodes CASSVISPGLSGDQPQHF.

The chain employs TRBV27 and TRBJ1-1, with 9 bases matching TRBD1. From germline, CDR1 is MNHEY and CDR2 SMNVEV (reference sequence). With V trimmed by 3 bases and J by 6 bases, 8 bases remained unmatched. CDR3 length equals 15 residues. Written as DNA, the CDR3 is TGTGCCAGCAGTTTGAGGACAGGGGATTGGGCTGAAGCTTTCTTT. Translation: CASSLRTGDWAEAFF.

This chain joins TRBV7-9 and TRBJ2-7, with 10 bases identical to TRBD2. Looked up from germline, CDR1 is SEHNR and CDR2 is FQNEAQ (reference sequence). J was trimmed by 5 bases and V by 5 bases; bases with no gene match: 9. This CDR3 contains 15 residues. The CDR3 DNA reads TGTGCCAGCAGCCCCGTCTGGCTAGCGGGAGACGAGCAGTACTTC. Its translation: CASSPVWLAGDEQYF.

The chain combines TRBV18 with TRBJ1-1; D is ambiguous. Trimming cost V 3 bases and J 0 bases, with 11 bases left between them. Germline CDR1 and CDR2: KGHSH and LQKENI. This CDR3 has 15 residues. CDR3 sequence (DNA): TGTGCCAGCTCACCCGAGGAATACATGAACACTGAAGCTTTCTTT. Amino acid sequence: CASSPEEYMNTEAFF.

This chain links TRBV4-1 with TRBJ1-2; 7 positions agree with TRBD1. V gave up 1 base and J gave up 4 bases; unmatched junction bases: 3. Germline-derived CDR1 and CDR2 are MGHRA and YSYEKL. The CDR3 runs to 14 residues. The chain's CDR3 is CASSQAQGGYGYTF. For the CDR3, the DNA is TGCGCCAGCAGCCAAGCCCAGGGGGGCTATGGCTACACCTTC.

The chain combines TRBV19 with TRBJ1-1, with D perhaps TRBD1 (6 bases). Germline CDR1 reads LNHDA; CDR2 reads SQIVND (reference sequence). V was clipped by 7 bases and J by 0 bases, with 12 bases between them. The CDR3 totals 14 residues. The CDR3 loop is CASTHRAMNTEAFF. CDR3 in DNA: TGTGCCAGTACACACAGGGCTATGAACACTGAAGCTTTCTTT.

The V gene is TRBV30, the J gene TRBJ1-2; D gene ambiguous. The CDR3 is made up of 13 amino acids. V lost 0 bases and J lost 5, with 10 bases in between. Germline V lookup: CDR1 GTSNPN, CDR2 SVGIG (reference sequence). CDR3 region: CAWSVLRQYGYTF. CDR3 nucleotide sequence: TGTGCCTGGAGTGTACTGAGGCAGTATGGCTACACCTTC.

J is TRBJ2-7 and V is TRBV9; the match to TRBD1 covers 9 bases. Germline V gene data show CDR1 as SGDLS and CDR2 as YYNGEE. The CDR3 consists of 14 residues. The V and J ends lost 0 bases and 2 bases, in that order; junction bases with no gene match: 0. The CDR3 sequence: CASSVGTGAYEQYF. Here the CDR3 DNA reads TGTGCCAGCAGCGTAGGGACAGGGGCCTACGAGCAGTACTTC.

V is TRBV9 and J is TRBJ1-6, with TRBD1 matching 9 bases. V lost 3 bases, J lost 4 bases, and 5 bases stayed unmatched. The CDR3 sequence is 16 residues long. Germline V gives CDR1 SGDLS, CDR2 YYNGEE. The CDR3 DNA sequence: TGTGCCAGCAGCGGGGGACAGGGTGTGTATAATTCACCCCTCCACTTT. This sequence encodes CASSGGQGVYNSPLHF.